This passage covers 10 T cell receptor beta chains from one sample sequenced in a study of cytomegalovirus exposure and HLA in healthy donors. 60 Vbeta and 13 Jbeta primers were used in PCR. Only in-frame clones appear in the TCRdb table, and some are missing; sequencing was by immunoSEQ multiplex PCR. The sample includes nearly 100,000 clones, around a tenth seen only once; the top ten take 5.1%. Sequencing used PBMCs. Every receptor here comes from a man aged 50 to 60 in good health and CMV-seropositive.

The V call is TRBV5-1, the J call TRBJ2-5, with a tentative D call TRBD1 (5 bases). Trimming shortened V by 2 bases and J by 4 bases, and 6 bases separated the two germline ends. The germline V gene encodes CDR1 SGHRS and CDR2 YFSETQ. This CDR3 is built from 12 residues. CDR3 sequence (DNA): TGCGCCAGCAGCTTAACAGGAGAGACCCAGTACTTC. It codes for CASSLTGETQYF.

This clone was seen more than once but under ten times. The rearrangement joins TRBV30 to TRBJ2-5; 9 nucleotides agree with TRBD2. There are 13 residues in the CDR3. Germline values: CDR1 GTSNPN, CDR2 SVGIG (reference sequence). V was pared by 8 bases and J by 2 bases, with 6 bases of the junction left unmatched. The CDR3, as DNA: TGTGCCCTAAGCGGGGGGAGACAAGAGACCCAGTACTTC. This translates into CALSGGRQETQYF. Full variable domain (missing parts from reference TRBV30 and TRBJ2-5): SQTIHQWPATLVQPVGSPLSLECTVEGTSNPNLYWYRQAAGRGLQLLFYSVGIGQISSEVPQNLSASRPQDRQFILSSKKLLLSDSGFYLCALSGGRQETQYFGPGTRLLVL.

This clone occurred a few times. This chain uses TRBV6-5 with TRBJ2-7, with D unclear. Looked up from germline, CDR1 is MNHEY and CDR2 is SVGAGI. Trimming cost V 6 bases and J 0 bases, with 15 bases left between them. The CDR3 sequence is 15 residues long. In DNA form, the CDR3 reads TGTGCCAGCAGGTATTCCACAGATGTCTCCTACGAGCAGTACTTC. Translating gives CASRYSTDVSYEQYF.

This clone turned up a few times. The chain carries TRBV27 and TRBJ2-6; D call uncertain. The V end lost 4 bases, the J end lost 0 bases, and 7 bases lay between the germline ends. There are 15 residues in the CDR3. Germline lookup yields CDR1 MNHEY and CDR2 SMNVEV (reference sequence). The CDR3 nucleotides read TGTGCCAGCAGTTCCCCCAGCTCTGGGGCCAACGTCCTGACTTTC. Translated, it gives CASSSPSSGANVLTF.

This clone was counted only a few times. A much larger clone lies a single base off, so this may be a read error. The J gene is TRBJ2-2, the V gene TRBV7-3; 10 nucleotides line up with TRBD2. The CDR3 is made up of 16 amino acids. The ends lost 5 bases at V and 0 bases at J; junction bases unmatched: 3. CDR1 and CDR2 from the germline V gene are SGHTA and FQGTGA. The CDR3 reads CASSLTSGPNTGELFF. CDR3 nucleotide sequence: TGTGCCAGCAGCCTGACTAGCGGGCCGAACACCGGGGAGCTGTTTTTT. Drawing the rest from reference TRBV7-3 and TRBJ2-2, the complete variable domain is GAGVSQTPSNKVTEKGKYVELRCDPISGHTALYWYRQSLGQGPEFLIYFQGTGAADDSGLPNDRFFAVRPEGSVSTLKIQRTERGDSAVYLCASSLTSGPNTGELFFGEGSRLTVL.

This clone was counted between two and nine times. The rearrangement links TRBV28 to TRBJ2-2; 7 bases are shared with TRBD2. This CDR3 contains 14 residues. Unmatched junction bases numbered 8, after V lost 9 bases and J lost 4 bases. Germline V gives CDR1 MDHEN, CDR2 SYDVKM. The CDR3 is CASRRGGSTGELFF. The CDR3 DNA reads as TGTGCCAGTCGTAGGGGCGGGAGCACCGGGGAGCTGTTTTTT.

The V gene is TRBV30, the J gene TRBJ1-3, with 7 nucleotides matching TRBD1. Unmatched junction bases numbered 11, after V lost 1 base and J lost 8 bases. Per the germline V gene, CDR1 is GTSNPN and CDR2 is SVGIG (reference sequence). The CDR3 runs 15 residues. The CDR3, as DNA: TGTGCCTGGAGTGCCACAGGGGCGGGGTGGGACACCATATATTTT. Translating gives CAWSATGAGWDTIYF.

This clone has just a few counts. The V call is TRBV5-6, the J call TRBJ2-1, with D maybe TRBD1 (6 bases). Trimming removed 2 bases at V and 5 bases at J, with 11 bases between. The CDR3 is made up of 14 amino acids. Germline V gives CDR1 SGHDT, CDR2 YYEEEE. The CDR3 DNA is TGTGCCAGCAGCTTCGACAGGTCTCACAATGAGCAGTTCTTC. Translation: CASSFDRSHNEQFF.

This clone occurred a few times. The rearrangement joins TRBV5-4 to TRBJ2-6, with 8 bases matching TRBD1. This CDR3 has 18 residues. Trimming at V came to 4 bases and at J to 0 bases, leaving 9 bases not matched to a gene. The germline CDR1 and CDR2 sequences are SGHNT and YYREEE (reference sequence). CDR3 nucleotide sequence: TGTGCCAGCAGCCCAGCCGGGACAGGTTCCTCTGGGGCCAACGTCCTGACTTTC. This encodes CASSPAGTGSSGANVLTF.

This clone has only a few counts. The chain carries TRBV6-6 and TRBJ2-5; a weak D match, TRBD2 (7 bases). Germline-derived CDR1 and CDR2 are MNHNY and SVGAGI (reference sequence). The CDR3 runs to 15 residues. The germline V and J ends were trimmed by 5 bases and 4 bases, with 17 bases remaining between them. The CDR3 DNA reads TGTGCCAGCAGTCGTGGAGCGGGACACCTAGAGACCCAGTACTTC. Translating it yields CASSRGAGHLETQYF.